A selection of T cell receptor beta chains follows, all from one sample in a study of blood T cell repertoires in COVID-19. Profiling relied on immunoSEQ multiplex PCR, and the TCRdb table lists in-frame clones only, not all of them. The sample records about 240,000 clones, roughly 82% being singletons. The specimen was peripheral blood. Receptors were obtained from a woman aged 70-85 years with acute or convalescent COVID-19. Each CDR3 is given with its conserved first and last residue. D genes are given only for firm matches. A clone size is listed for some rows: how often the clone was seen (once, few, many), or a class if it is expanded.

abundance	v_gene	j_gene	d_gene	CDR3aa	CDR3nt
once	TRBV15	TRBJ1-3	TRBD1	CATSRPGQGGNTIYF	TGTGCCACCAGCAGACCGGGACAGGGCGGAAACACCATATATTTT
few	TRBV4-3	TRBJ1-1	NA	CASSLTEGATEAFF	TGCGCCAGCAGCCTCACCGAAGGGGCGACTGAAGCTTTCTTT
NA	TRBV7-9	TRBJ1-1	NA	CASSLEGDTEAFF	TGTGCCAGCAGCTTAGAGGGGGACACTGAAGCTTTCTTT
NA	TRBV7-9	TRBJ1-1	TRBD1	CASSLVRAGGTEAFF	TGTGCCAGCAGCTTAGTAAGGGCAGGGGGCACTGAAGCTTTCTTT
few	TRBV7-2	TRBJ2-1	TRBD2	CASSPGLAGGEQFF	TGTGCCAGCAGCCCGGGACTAGCGGGGGGTGAACAGTTCTTC
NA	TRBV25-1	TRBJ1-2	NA	CASSEYGGGYGGYTF	TGTGCCAGCAGTGAATATGGTGGGGGGTACGGTGGCTACACCTTC
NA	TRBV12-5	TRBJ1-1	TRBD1	CASAPTGGRTEAFF	TGTGCTAGTGCCCCGACAGGGGGAAGAACTGAAGCTTTCTTT
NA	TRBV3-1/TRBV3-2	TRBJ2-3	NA	CASSLVGDTQYF	TGTGCCAGCAGCCTCGTCGGAGATACGCAGTATTTT
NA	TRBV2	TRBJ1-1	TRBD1	CASSQGTARVNTEAFF	TGTGCCAGCAGCCAAGGGACAGCCCGAGTGAACACTGAAGCTTTCTTT
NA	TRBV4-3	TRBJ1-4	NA	CASSQEFIRVEKLFF	TGCGCCAGCAGCCAAGAGTTCATCCGGGTGGAAAAACTGTTTTTT
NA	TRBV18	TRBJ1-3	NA	CASSPRGQGVLERNTIYF	TGTGCCAGCTCACCACGGGGGCAGGGCGTTTTGGAGAGAAACACCATATATTTT
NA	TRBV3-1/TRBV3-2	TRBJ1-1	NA	CASTLEGRTEAFF	TGTGCCAGCACCCTAGAGGGGAGGACTGAAGCTTTCTTT
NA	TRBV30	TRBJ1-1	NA	CAWSGQQAVRAFF	TGTGCCTGGAGCGGCCAACAGGCGGTACGAGCTTTCTTT
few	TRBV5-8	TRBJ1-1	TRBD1	CASSLLRGQYTEAFF	TGTGCCAGCAGCTTGTTAAGGGGGCAGTACACTGAAGCTTTCTTT
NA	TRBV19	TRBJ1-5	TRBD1	CASSNGEFPGQGMTQPQHF	TGTGCCAGTAGTAATGGGGAGTTTCCGGGACAGGGGATGACTCAGCCCCAGCATTTT
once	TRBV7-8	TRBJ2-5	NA	CASSHVGLLRGLMTQYF	TGTGCCAGCAGCCATGTGGGCCTTTTGCGGGGGCTTATGACCCAGTACTTC